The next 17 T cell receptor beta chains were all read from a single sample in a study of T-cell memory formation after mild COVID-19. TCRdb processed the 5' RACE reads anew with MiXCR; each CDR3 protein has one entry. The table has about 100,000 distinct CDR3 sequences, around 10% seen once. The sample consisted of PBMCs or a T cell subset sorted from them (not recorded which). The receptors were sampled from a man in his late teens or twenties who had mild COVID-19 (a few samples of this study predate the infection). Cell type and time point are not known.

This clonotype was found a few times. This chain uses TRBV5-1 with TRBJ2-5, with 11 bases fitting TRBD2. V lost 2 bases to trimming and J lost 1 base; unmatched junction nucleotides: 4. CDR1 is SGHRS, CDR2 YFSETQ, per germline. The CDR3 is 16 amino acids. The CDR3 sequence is CASSFYTSGGQETQYF. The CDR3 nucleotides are TGCGCCAGCAGCTTCTACACTAGCGGGGGCCAAGAGACCCAGTACTTC. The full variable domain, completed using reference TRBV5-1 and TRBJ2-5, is KAGVTQTPRYLIKTRGQQVTLSCSPISGHRSVSWYQQTPGQGLQFLFEYFSETQRNKGNFPGRFSGRQFSNSRSEMNVSTLELGDSALYLCASSFYTSGGQETQYFGPGTRLLVL.

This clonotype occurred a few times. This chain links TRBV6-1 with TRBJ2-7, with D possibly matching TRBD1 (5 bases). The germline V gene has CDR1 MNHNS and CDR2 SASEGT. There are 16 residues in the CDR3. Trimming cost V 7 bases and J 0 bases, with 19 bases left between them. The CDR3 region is CASTDEGVIHSYEQYF. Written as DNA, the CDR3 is TGTGCCAGCACCGACGAAGGGGTCATACACTCCTACGAGCAGTACTTC.

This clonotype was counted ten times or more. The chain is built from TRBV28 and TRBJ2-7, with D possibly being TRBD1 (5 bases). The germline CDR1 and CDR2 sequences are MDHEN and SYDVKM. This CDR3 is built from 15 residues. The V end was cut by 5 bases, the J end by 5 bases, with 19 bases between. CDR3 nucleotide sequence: TGTGCCAGCAGTCTTGGGGCGGCAGGGATCGACGAGCAGTACTTC. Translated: CASSLGAAGIDEQYF.

For the CDR3, the DNA is TGTGCCAGCAGCGGGGGGACAGGGCCAGATACGCAGTATTTT. Amino acids: CASSGGTGPDTQYF. The chain combines TRBV5-4 with TRBJ2-3, with 9 positions matching TRBD1. V lost 4 bases, J lost 4 bases, and 4 bases stayed unmatched. Germline lookup yields CDR1 SGHNT and CDR2 YYREEE (reference sequence). The CDR3 length is 14 residues.

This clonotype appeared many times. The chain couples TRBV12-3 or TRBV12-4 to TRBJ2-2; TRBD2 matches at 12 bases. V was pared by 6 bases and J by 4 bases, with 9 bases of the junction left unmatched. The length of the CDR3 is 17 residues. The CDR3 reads CASSPSTSGGRTGELFF. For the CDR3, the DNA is TGTGCCAGCAGCCCTTCGACTAGCGGGGGACGCACCGGGGAGCTGTTTTTT.

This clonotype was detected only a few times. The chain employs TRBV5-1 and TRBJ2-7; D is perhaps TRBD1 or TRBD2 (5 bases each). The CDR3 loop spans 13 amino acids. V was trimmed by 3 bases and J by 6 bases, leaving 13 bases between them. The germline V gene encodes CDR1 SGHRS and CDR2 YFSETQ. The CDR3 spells CASSSSEGPEQYF. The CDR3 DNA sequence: TGCGCCAGCAGCTCATCTGAGGGGCCCGAGCAGTACTTC.

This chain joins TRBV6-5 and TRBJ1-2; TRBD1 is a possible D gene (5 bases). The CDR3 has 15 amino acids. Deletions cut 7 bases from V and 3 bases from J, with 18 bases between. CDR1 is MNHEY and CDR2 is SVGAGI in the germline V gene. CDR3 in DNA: TGTGCCAGCACCCCCGGTGGGGGGAGTGACTATGGCTACACCTTC. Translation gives CASTPGGGSDYGYTF.

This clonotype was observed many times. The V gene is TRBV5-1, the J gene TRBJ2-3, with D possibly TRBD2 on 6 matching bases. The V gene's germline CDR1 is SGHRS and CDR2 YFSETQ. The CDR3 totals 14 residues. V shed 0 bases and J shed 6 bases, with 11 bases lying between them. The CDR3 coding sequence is TGCGCCAGCAGCTTGGTGGTAGGAGGGGATACGCAGTATTTT. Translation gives CASSLVVGGDTQYF.

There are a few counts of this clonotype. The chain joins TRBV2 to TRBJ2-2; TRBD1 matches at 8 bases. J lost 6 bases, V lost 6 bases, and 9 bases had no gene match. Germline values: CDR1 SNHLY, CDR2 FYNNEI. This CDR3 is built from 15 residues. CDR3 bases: TGTGCCAGCAGCCCAGAAGCGACAGGGGCCGGGGAGCTGTTTTTT. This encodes CASSPEATGAGELFF.

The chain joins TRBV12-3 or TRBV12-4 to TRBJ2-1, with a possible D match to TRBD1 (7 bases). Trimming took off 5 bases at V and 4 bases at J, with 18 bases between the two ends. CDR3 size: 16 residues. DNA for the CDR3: TGTGCCAGCAGTCCGGAGGGGGCGGGGAAGTACAATGAGCAGTTCTTC. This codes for CASSPEGAGKYNEQFF.

CDR3 sequence: CAFIQGTSYEQFF. The CDR3 DNA reads TGTGCCTTTATACAGGGCACCTCTTATGAGCAGTTCTTC. This sequence joins TRBV30 and TRBJ2-1; D perhaps matches TRBD1 (6 bases). V was shortened by 7 bases and J by 8 bases, with 18 bases between the two germline ends. The length of the CDR3 is 13 residues. The germline V gene encodes CDR1 GTSNPN and CDR2 SVGIG (reference sequence). Complete variable domain (other parts from reference TRBV30 and TRBJ2-1): SQTIHQWPATLVQPVGSPLSLECTVEGTSNPNLYWYRQAAGRGLQLLFYSVGIGQISSEVPQNLSASRPQDRQFILSSKKLLLSDSGFYLCAFIQGTSYEQFFGPGTRLTVL.

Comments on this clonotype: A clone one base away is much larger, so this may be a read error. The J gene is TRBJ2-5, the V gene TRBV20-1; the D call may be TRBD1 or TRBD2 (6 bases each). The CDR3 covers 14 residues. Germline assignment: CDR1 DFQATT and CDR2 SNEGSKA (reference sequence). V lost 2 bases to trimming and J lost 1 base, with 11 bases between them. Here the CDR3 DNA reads TGCAGTGCTAGATACGGGGGCTTCCAAGAGACCCAGTACTTC. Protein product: CSARYGGFQETQYF.

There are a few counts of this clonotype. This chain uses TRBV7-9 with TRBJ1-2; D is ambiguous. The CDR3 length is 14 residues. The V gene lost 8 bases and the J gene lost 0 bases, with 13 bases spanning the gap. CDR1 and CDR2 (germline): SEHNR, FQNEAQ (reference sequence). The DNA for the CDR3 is TGTGCCAGCGGGCCCCGGCGGCCTAACTATGGCTACACCTTC. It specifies CASGPRRPNYGYTF.

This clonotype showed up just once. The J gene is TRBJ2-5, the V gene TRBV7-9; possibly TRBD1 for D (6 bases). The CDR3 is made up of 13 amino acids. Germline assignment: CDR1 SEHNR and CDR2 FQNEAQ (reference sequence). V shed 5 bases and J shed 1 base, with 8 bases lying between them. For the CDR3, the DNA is TGTGCCAGCAGCCCAGGGGTCCAAGAGACCCAGTACTTC. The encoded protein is CASSPGVQETQYF. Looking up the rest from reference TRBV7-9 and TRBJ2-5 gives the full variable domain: DTGVSQNPRHKITKRGQNVTFRCDPISEHNRLYWYRQTLGQGPEFLTYFQNEAQLEKSRLLSDRFSAERPKGSFSTLEIQRTEQGDSAMYLCASSPGVQETQYFGPGTRLLVL.

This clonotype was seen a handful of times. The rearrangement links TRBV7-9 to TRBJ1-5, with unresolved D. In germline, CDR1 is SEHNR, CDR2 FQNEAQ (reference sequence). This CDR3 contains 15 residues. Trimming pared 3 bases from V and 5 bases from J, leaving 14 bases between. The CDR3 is CASSFGLGADQPQHF. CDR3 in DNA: TGTGCCAGCAGCTTCGGATTGGGAGCGGATCAGCCCCAGCATTTT.

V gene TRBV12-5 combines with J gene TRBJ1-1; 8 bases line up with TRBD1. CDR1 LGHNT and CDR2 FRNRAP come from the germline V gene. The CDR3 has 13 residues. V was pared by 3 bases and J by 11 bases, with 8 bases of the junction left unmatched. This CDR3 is CASGFWTGRNAFF. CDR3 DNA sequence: TGTGCTAGTGGTTTTTGGACAGGGCGGAACGCTTTCTTT.

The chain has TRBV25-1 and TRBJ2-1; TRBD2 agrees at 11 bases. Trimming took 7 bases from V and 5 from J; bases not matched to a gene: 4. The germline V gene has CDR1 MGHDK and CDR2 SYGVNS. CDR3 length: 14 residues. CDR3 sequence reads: CASTHSGGDNEQFF. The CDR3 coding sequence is TGTGCCAGCACCCATAGCGGGGGGGACAATGAGCAGTTCTTC.